The sample holds a few counts of the clone carrying this TCR beta chain. Antigen: not known. These data belong to a study of CD8 T cells in ankylosing spondylitis. Notes on the study in general: What appeared characteristic of ankylosing spondylitis blood was a TCR beta motif of eight highly homologous variants. CD8+ cells made up the disease-linked clones, which were relatively rare in peripheral blood.

The CDR3 spans 13 residues. Libraries of TCR beta came from quantitative 5'-RACE with molecular barcodes. TCRdb re-derived calls from the 5' RACE reads in MiXCR, one entry per CDR3 protein. The profile shows around 320,000 distinct CDR3 sequences, about a fifth of them singletons. This receptor was taken from a female donor with ankylosing spondylitis or in good health (not recorded which). The sequenced material came from blood, either unsorted or a sorted T cell fraction (not recorded which). V usage is TRBV21-1 and J usage is TRBJ2-2; no check of the table's D call, TRBD1, against the DNA was made. TRBV21-1 is deemed a pseudogene. CDR3 DNA: TGTGCCAGCAGCCTAACAGGGATTCGGGAGCTGTTTTTT. This translates into CASSLTGIRELFF.